This T cell receptor beta chain was found in a study of blood T cell repertoires in COVID-19. The CDR3 sequence is 16 residues long. V was pared by 1 base and J by 6 bases, with 5 bases of the junction left unmatched. CDR1 and CDR2 (germline): LGHDT, YNNKEL (reference sequence). The age range of participants was about 18 to 95 years, with residence in about two dozen US areas. Per the authors' pipeline: Nucleated cell number was recorded as an estimate derived from reference gene primer amplification. Here immunoSEQ multiplex PCR was the method, and the copy in TCRdb shows in-frame clones only, minus some. V and J calls and clone size are those listed in that table; D and trimming were worked out from the DNA. The profile shows about 480,000 clones, roughly 90% of them singletons.

J is TRBJ2-1 and V is TRBV3-1 (or the pseudogene TRBV3-2); TRBD2 agrees at 11 bases. Sequencing was carried out using PBMCs or T cells enriched from blood (not recorded which). This clonotype was obtained from a woman aged 40-49 years who had recovered from COVID-19. CDR3 coding DNA: TGTGCCAGCAGCCAAGTAAAACTAGCGGGAGCCAATGAGCAGTTCTTC. It is translated as CASSQVKLAGANEQFF.